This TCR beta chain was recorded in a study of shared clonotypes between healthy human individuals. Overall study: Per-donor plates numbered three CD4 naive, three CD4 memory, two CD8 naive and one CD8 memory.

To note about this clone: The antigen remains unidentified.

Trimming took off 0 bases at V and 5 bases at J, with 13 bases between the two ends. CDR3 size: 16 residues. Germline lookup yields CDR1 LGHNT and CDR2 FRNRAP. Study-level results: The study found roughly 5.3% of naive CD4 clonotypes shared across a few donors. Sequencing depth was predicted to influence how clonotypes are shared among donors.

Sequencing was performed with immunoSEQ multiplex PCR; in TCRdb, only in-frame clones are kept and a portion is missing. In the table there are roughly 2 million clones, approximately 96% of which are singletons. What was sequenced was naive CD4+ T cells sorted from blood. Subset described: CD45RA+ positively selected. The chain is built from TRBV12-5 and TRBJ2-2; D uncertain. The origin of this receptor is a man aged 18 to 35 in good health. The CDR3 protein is CASGLVFSRSTGELFF. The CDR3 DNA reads TGTGCTAGTGGTTTGGTATTCTCCCGAAGTACCGGGGAGCTGTTTTTT.